These 14 T cell receptor beta chains were all obtained from the same sample, sequenced in a study of T cell responses to AZD1222 COVID-19 vaccine. This table comes from immunoSEQ multiplex PCR, and its TCRdb copy is limited to in-frame clones, with some not included. Of 150,000 to 180,000 clones in the sample, 90% were seen once. The sample consisted of peripheral blood, taken on day 0 of AZD1222 vaccination. All receptors come from an adult in good health.

The genes are TRBV15 and TRBJ1-2, with D unresolved. The CDR3 runs to 16 residues. Germline V gene sequence: CDR1 LNHNV, CDR2 YYDKDF (reference sequence). Trimming removed 5 bases at V and 2 bases at J, with 18 bases between. This chain's CDR3 is CATSAMFSLRNYGYTF. As DNA, the CDR3 is TGTGCCACCAGCGCAATGTTCAGCCTGAGGAACTATGGCTACACCTTC.

V gene TRBV7-3 combines with J gene TRBJ2-6, with D maybe TRBD2 (6 bases). The CDR3 is 15 amino acids. The germline V gene has CDR1 SGHTA and CDR2 FQGTGA. The germline V and J ends were trimmed by 2 bases and 2 bases, with 7 bases remaining between them. CDR3 DNA: TGTGCCAGCAGCTTATCGGGAGCTGGGGCCAACGTCCTGACTTTC. Protein sequence: CASSLSGAGANVLTF.

The chain couples TRBV19 to TRBJ2-1; no reliable D call. Deletions cut 6 bases from V and 5 bases from J, with 8 bases between. Germline loops: CDR1 LNHDA, CDR2 SQIVND (reference sequence). CDR3 size: 12 residues. This CDR3 reads CASSQKDNEQFF. As DNA, the CDR3 is TGTGCCAGTAGCCAGAAAGACAATGAGCAGTTCTTC.

J is TRBJ2-1 and V is TRBV18; 15 bases are shared with TRBD2. J lost 8 bases, V lost 3 bases, and 5 bases had no gene match. The CDR3 is 16 amino acids. CDR1 and CDR2 from the germline V gene are KGHSH and LQKENI. CDR3 amino acids: CASSPRTSGRGDEQFF. The DNA for the CDR3 is TGTGCCAGCTCACCTCGGACTAGCGGGAGGGGCGATGAGCAGTTCTTC.

The genes are TRBV7-2 and TRBJ1-5; D is possibly TRBD1 (6 bases). Germline-derived CDR1 and CDR2 are SGHTA and FQGNSA. This CDR3 contains 15 residues. V was clipped by 3 bases and J by 6 bases, with 15 bases between them. For the CDR3, the DNA is TGTGCCAGCAGCTTTTCGGGGGGACAACTTCAGCCCCAGCATTTT. This encodes CASSFSGGQLQPQHF.

The chain carries TRBV11-2 and TRBJ2-2; TRBD2 agrees at 7 bases. Germline values: CDR1 SGHAT, CDR2 FQNNGV. The CDR3 has 15 residues. Trimming took 5 bases from V and 2 from J; bases not matched to a gene: 5. This chain's CDR3 is CASSQLATNTGELFF. The CDR3, as DNA: TGTGCCAGCAGCCAACTAGCGACTAACACCGGGGAGCTGTTTTTT.

In its sample, this clone was seen many times. V is TRBV7-2 and J is TRBJ1-2; 8 nucleotides line up with TRBD1. Germline CDR1 is SGHTA and CDR2 is FQGNSA. The CDR3 runs 17 residues. With 5 bases clipped from V and 8 bases from J, the junction kept 19 bases outside the gene matches. The chain's CDR3 is CASSPPGKGQEVWGYTF. Here the CDR3 DNA reads TGTGCCAGCAGCCCACCTGGGAAGGGACAGGAGGTTTGGGGCTACACCTTC.

V is TRBV6-5 and J is TRBJ1-1; D gene unclear. CDR3 length: 13 amino acids. Germline assignment: CDR1 MNHEY and CDR2 SVGAGI. The V gene lost 6 bases and the J gene lost 1 base, with 9 bases spanning the gap. The CDR3 region has the DNA TGTGCCAGCAGGCGGATGACGAACACTGAAGCTTTCTTT. Its translation: CASRRMTNTEAFF.

The chain links TRBV28 to TRBJ2-3; perhaps TRBD2 as D (6 bases). The CDR3 totals 13 residues. Germline V gene lookup returns CDR1 MDHEN and CDR2 SYDVKM. With 4 bases removed from V and 7 bases from J, the gap between germline ends came to 12 bases. The CDR3 sequence is CASSSGTFYTQYF. The CDR3 coding sequence is TGTGCCAGCAGTTCTGGGACTTTTTATACGCAGTATTTT.

The V call is TRBV27, the J call TRBJ2-7, with D perhaps matching TRBD1 (5 bases). The V and J ends lost 2 bases and 2 bases respectively, with 16 bases between them. This CDR3 has 16 residues. CDR1 is MNHEY and CDR2 is SMNVEV in the germline V gene (reference sequence). This CDR3 reads CASSLGANYRAYEQYF. CDR3 sequence (DNA): TGTGCCAGCAGTTTAGGGGCGAACTATCGTGCCTACGAGCAGTACTTC.

The rearrangement joins TRBV25-1 to TRBJ2-2, with D uncertain. The CDR3 is 12 amino acids. V lost 0 bases and J 4 bases, leaving 0 bases between the germline ends. Germline CDR1 reads MGHDK; CDR2 reads SYGVNS. The CDR3 here is CASSEYTGELFF. The CDR3 DNA reads TGTGCCAGCAGTGAATACACCGGGGAGCTGTTTTTT. Together with reference TRBV25-1 and TRBJ2-2, the CDR3 gives the full variable domain: EADIYQTPRYLVIGTGKKITLECSQTMGHDKMYWYQQDPGMELHLIHYSYGVNSTEKGDLSSESTVSRIRTEHFPLTLESARPSHTSQYLCASSEYTGELFFGEGSRLTVL.

V and J are TRBV9 and TRBJ1-3, with TRBD1 matching over 7 bases. The germline V gene encodes CDR1 SGDLS and CDR2 YYNGEE. The junction had 2 bases not matched to a gene; V was cut back by 3 bases and J by 2 bases. The CDR3 totals 14 residues. In nucleotides, the CDR3 is TGTGCCAGCAGCGCGGGACAGCCTGGAAACACCATATATTTT. It encodes CASSAGQPGNTIYF.

This sequence joins TRBV24-1 and TRBJ2-1, with 8 bases lining up with TRBD1. The CDR3 loop spans 15 amino acids. CDR1 is KGHDR, CDR2 SFDVKD, per germline. Trimming removed 5 bases from V and 9 bases from J; junction bases left unmatched: 11. The CDR3 here is CATSAPGRGLIEQFF. The CDR3 nucleotides are TGTGCCACCAGTGCCCCCGGCAGGGGGCTAATTGAGCAGTTCTTC.

CDR3 in amino acids: CASSSAGTGKPYNEQFF. In DNA, the CDR3 is TGTGCCAGCAGCTCCGCAGGGACAGGGAAGCCCTACAATGAGCAGTTCTTC. The genes are TRBV11-3 and TRBJ2-1, with 9 bases identical to TRBD1. Germline loops: CDR1 SGHNT, CDR2 YENEEA. The CDR3 totals 17 residues. The trim removed 4 bases at V and 2 bases at J, leaving 9 bases unmatched.